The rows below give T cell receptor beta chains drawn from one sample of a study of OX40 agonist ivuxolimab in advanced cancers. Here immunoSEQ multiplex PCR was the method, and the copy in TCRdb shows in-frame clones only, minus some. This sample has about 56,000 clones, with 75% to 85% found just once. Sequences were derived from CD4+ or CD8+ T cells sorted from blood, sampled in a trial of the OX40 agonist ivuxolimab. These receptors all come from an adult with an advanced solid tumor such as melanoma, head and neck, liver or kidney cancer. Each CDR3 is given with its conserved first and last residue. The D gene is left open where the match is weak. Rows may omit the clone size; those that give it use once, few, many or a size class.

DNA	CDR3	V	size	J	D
TGTGCCAGCAGCCAAAATAGCGGGAGGGGCGAGACCCAGTACTTC	CASSQNSGRGETQYF	TRBV14	.	TRBJ2-5	TRBD2
TGTGCCAGCAGTGGGGGACCGTACACTGAAGCTTTCTTT	CASSGGPYTEAFF	TRBV6-1	.	TRBJ1-1	.
TGTGCCAGCAGCACCGGGACTAGCGGGAGGTCGCAGTATTTT	CASSTGTSGRSQYF	TRBV6-5	.	TRBJ2-3	TRBD2
TGCGCCAGCAGCTGGAATTGGGGTCGAGATCCATACACTGAAGCTTTCTTT	CASSWNWGRDPYTEAFF	TRBV5-1	.	TRBJ1-1	.
TGTGCCAGCTCACCACGGAGAGACGCTGAAGCTTTCTTT	CASSPRRDAEAFF	TRBV18	.	TRBJ1-1	.
TGCGCCAGCAGCTGGGGGGGCCTCATGAACACTGAAGCTTTCTTT	CASSWGGLMNTEAFF	TRBV5-1	.	TRBJ1-1	.
TGTGCCACTTCATTGACTTTTCCCCCTGGTGAGCAGTACTTC	CATSLTFPPGEQYF	TRBV15	.	TRBJ2-7	.
TGTGCCAGCAGCTTAGTTAGTGGGGGGAAGGCTGAAGCTTTCTTT	CASSLVSGGKAEAFF	TRBV11-2	.	TRBJ1-1	.
TGTGCCAGCAGCTTAGCCTCGGGACCTAGCGGGGGAAAACTGTTTTTT	CASSLASGPSGGKLFF	TRBV7-2	.	TRBJ1-4	.
TGCGCCAGCACCCCGGGGACAGCATCCTACGAGCAGTACTTC	CASTPGTASYEQYF	TRBV5-1	.	TRBJ2-7	TRBD1
TGTGCCAGCAGGGGGGTTCCGGGACAGGGCACCTATGGCTACACCTTC	CASRGVPGQGTYGYTF	TRBV9	.	TRBJ1-2	TRBD1
TGCGCCAGCAGCCAATTAGGACAGCTTGAAAAACTGTTTTTT	CASSQLGQLEKLFF	TRBV5-1	.	TRBJ1-4	.
TGCAGTGCTCTTGGGAACAATGAGCAGTTCTTC	CSALGNNEQFF	TRBV20-1	once	TRBJ2-1	.
TGTGCCAGCAGCGGGACAGGGGGGGTTGTGTCCCAGCATTTT	CASSGTGGVVSQHF	TRBV6-1	once	TRBJ1-5	TRBD1
TGTGCCAGCCAACTCTTGGTTGTGAACAGTGGCACTGAAGCTTTCTTT	CASQLLVVNSGTEAFF	TRBV5-5	.	TRBJ1-1	.
TGTGCCAGCAGCGGCCAGGGGCACACTGAAGCTTTCTTT	CASSGQGHTEAFF	TRBV9	.	TRBJ1-1	.
TGTGCCAGCAGCCAAGACAGGGTCGGCGGCTACACCTTC	CASSQDRVGGYTF	TRBV14	.	TRBJ1-2	.
TGTGCCAGCAGCTTGACAGTGAGCTCCTACGAGCAGTACTTC	CASSLTVSSYEQYF	TRBV27	.	TRBJ2-7	.
TGTGCCAGCAGCTTGTCGATTGGTCGTGCGGACAGCGAGCAGTTCTTC	CASSLSIGRADSEQFF	TRBV5-5	.	TRBJ2-1	.
TGTGCCAGCAGTGAACGGGACAGGGGCTTC	CASSERDRGF	TRBV25-1	.	TRBJ2-4	TRBD1
TGTGCCAGTAGCGCCACGGGGGACCAGGGAGGGACTGAAGCTTTCTTT	CASSATGDQGGTEAFF	TRBV19	.	TRBJ1-1	.
TGTGCCAGCAGCCGCCGACAGACGCAAGAGACCCAGTACTTC	CASSRRQTQETQYF	TRBV28	.	TRBJ2-5	.
TGTGCCAGCAGCACGAGGGGGACAGGTCTTCATGAGCAGTTCTTC	CASSTRGTGLHEQFF	TRBV5-4	.	TRBJ2-1	TRBD1
TGTGCCGGCTCAGGACAGGGCTCTGGAAACACCATATATTTT	CAGSGQGSGNTIYF	TRBV18	.	TRBJ1-3	TRBD1
TGTGCCAGTAGTATCTCTGTGGAGTATGTCTATGGCTACACCTTC	CASSISVEYVYGYTF	TRBV19	.	TRBJ1-2	.
TGTGCCAGCAGTGAGATAGAGGGATCCACGCAGTATTTT	CASSEIEGSTQYF	TRBV6-6	.	TRBJ2-3	.
TGTGCCAGCAGCCCTCGGCCGTTTAGGATCTATGGCTACACCTTC	CASSPRPFRIYGYTF	TRBV7-2	.	TRBJ1-2	.
TGTGCCAGCAGCCTGGATACGGGTGGCTACACCTTC	CASSLDTGGYTF	TRBV5-8	.	TRBJ1-2	.
TGTGCCAGCAGCCATGAAGGAAGCATAGTCTATGGCTACACCTTC	CASSHEGSIVYGYTF	TRBV5-4	.	TRBJ1-2	.
TGTGCCAGCAGTGGACAGGTGCGGAATAATTCACCCCTCCACTTT	CASSGQVRNNSPLHF	TRBV6-1	few	TRBJ1-6	.
TGTGCCAGCAGCCCCCGCATAACTAGCGGGAGGGCCCATGAGCAGTTCTTC	CASSPRITSGRAHEQFF	TRBV7-9	.	TRBJ2-1	TRBD2
TGTGCCAGTAGTATAGAGAGTCTAGCGGCCTACAATGAGCAGTTCTTC	CASSIESLAAYNEQFF	TRBV19	.	TRBJ2-1	TRBD2
TGTGCCAGCAGTTTAAGTTTCGTGGCCGGCACTGAAGCTTTCTTT	CASSLSFVAGTEAFF	TRBV27	.	TRBJ1-1	.
TGTGCCAGCTCAAGAAATGCCGGGACCCGTGAGGATACGCAGTATTTT	CASSRNAGTREDTQYF	TRBV18	.	TRBJ2-3	.
TGTGCCAGCACGGCAAGGCTCATCCTGAGCTCCTACAATGAGCAGTTCTTC	CASTARLILSSYNEQFF	TRBV2	.	TRBJ2-1	.
TGTGCCAGCTTTGGACAGGGGACAGATACGCAGTATTTT	CASFGQGTDTQYF	TRBV6-4	.	TRBJ2-3	TRBD1
TGTGCCAGCAGCTCAACACCAAAAGGGTCTCAGTTCTTC	CASSSTPKGSQFF	TRBV5-6	.	TRBJ2-1	.
TGCAGTGCTACGACAGCCTACGAGCAGTACTTC	CSATTAYEQYF	TRBV20-1	.	TRBJ2-7	.
TGTGCCAGCAGTGTTACAGGACAGGGGGCCCGCGAGCAGTACTTC	CASSVTGQGAREQYF	TRBV2	.	TRBJ2-7	TRBD1
TGTGCCAGCAGCTCGCGCTTAGGAGTCAGAGGGTCCGCGCCGACAGATACGCAGTATTTT	CASSSRLGVRGSAPTDTQYF	TRBV5-4	.	TRBJ2-3	.
TGTGCCAGCAGCCTAGCGGGGATTCAGACCTACAATGAGCAGTTCTTC	CASSLAGIQTYNEQFF	TRBV6-6	.	TRBJ2-1	TRBD2
TGTGCCAGTAGTATAGGGGCTATTCGAGTTAGTGAGCAGTTCTTC	CASSIGAIRVSEQFF	TRBV19	.	TRBJ2-1	.
TGCGCCAGCAGCTCCCGCTGGGACAGAGAAATCAATGAGCAGTTCTTC	CASSSRWDREINEQFF	TRBV5-1	.	TRBJ2-1	TRBD1
TGTGCCAGCAGCTTAGGGCAGCAAGAGACCCAGTACTTC	CASSLGQQETQYF	TRBV11-3	.	TRBJ2-5	.
TGTGCCAGCAGCCCAGGACTAGCGGGAGTCTTGGAGACCCAGTACTTC	CASSPGLAGVLETQYF	TRBV5-4	.	TRBJ2-5	TRBD2
TGTGCCAGCAGTTCGGGCCGGCTAGCGGGAGTCAATGAGCAGTTCTTC	CASSSGRLAGVNEQFF	TRBV6-5	.	TRBJ2-1	TRBD2
TGTGCCAGCAGCTTAGCGCCCGTGGGAGAATTTCCCCACGAGCAGTACTTC	CASSLAPVGEFPHEQYF	TRBV7-8	.	TRBJ2-7	.
TGTGCCTGGAGTTCGGGACTAGCGGCGTCAGAGCAGTACTTC	CAWSSGLAASEQYF	TRBV30	.	TRBJ2-7	TRBD2
TGTGCCAGCAGCCGGGGACAGGGATTTGGCTACACCTTC	CASSRGQGFGYTF	TRBV14	.	TRBJ1-2	TRBD1
TGTGCCAGCAGCTTAGCTGGGGGATTAGGAAGTATGGATACGCAGTATTTT	CASSLAGGLGSMDTQYF	TRBV11-3	.	TRBJ2-3	.
TGTGCCTGGAGTTCTGGGACGGGAAACACTGAAGCTTTCTTT	CAWSSGTGNTEAFF	TRBV30	few	TRBJ1-1	.
TGTGCCAGCAGCGTCCAGCTCACAGATACGCAGTATTTT	CASSVQLTDTQYF	TRBV9	.	TRBJ2-3	.